This T cell receptor (beta chain) came from a study of regulatory T cells in long-lasting Graves disease. Arm-PCR of CDR3 regions and iRepertoire HTBI primers were used to build TCR beta libraries. TCRdb fed the multiplex PCR reads into MiXCR, producing one record per CDR3 protein. Of roughly 500,000 distinct CDR3 sequences in the sample, about 13% are singletons; the top ten hold 8.5% to 10%. In the case of this clonotype: As yet, its antigen is unknown.

Time point noted: newly diagnosed GD, antithyroid drugs for less than 3 months. Extracted RNA from PBMCs served as the source of the TCR library. Findings of the study overall: Relative to new patients (roughly 1,000), persistent patients exhibited greater sharing of public clonotypes (more than 2,500).

The CDR3 has 14 amino acids. The germline CDR1 and CDR2 sequences are SQVTM and ANQGSEA. Trimming removed 2 bases from V and 8 bases from J, with 16 bases in between. These records were also assigned to another study, of T cells in Graves' hyperthyroidism and ophthalmopathy. That work states: Patients aged 18 to 65 had newly diagnosed hyperthyroidism of under 2 months' duration.

The chain has TRBV29-1 and TRBJ1-3; D gene uncertain. Here the sequenced sample was peripheral blood mononuclear cells (PBMCs), taken at new diagnosis, from a patient treated with antithyroid drugs. The receptor was derived from a man in his thirties or forties with Graves disease. CDR3 DNA: TGCAGCGTTGAACCCCGCCGGGTAGTAGACACCATATATTTT. Encoded protein: CSVEPRRVVDTIYF. Combining the CDR3 with reference TRBV29-1 and TRBJ1-3 gives the whole variable domain SAVISQKPSRDICQRGTSLTIQCQVDSQVTMMFWYRQQPGQSLTLIATANQGSEATYESGFVIDKFPISRPNLTFSTLTVSNMSPEDSSIYLCSVEPRRVVDTIYFGEGSWLTVV.